This TCR beta chain came from a study of blood T cell repertoires in COVID-19 (dated by TCRdb to 2018 to 2021). Describing the broader study: Collaborator samples came from the United States, Italy and Spain and covered acute and convalescent phases of COVID-19. The repertoires were made available in a free public database intended to serve as a resource for research on the immune response to SARS-CoV-2. Where available, HLA class I and class II types were obtained from metadata supplied by the sample provider rather than from assay-based typing. The samples were drawn from the first 160 participants of the ongoing ImmuneRACE study and from 950 to 1,500 subjects provided by 6 global collaborators. The prospective study material was composed of cDNA or gDNA derived from T cells, B-cell-depleted T cells, or PBMCs. Nearly every sample came with metadata listing a de-identified subject ID, COVID-19 status, age in years and sex. The dataset comprised deeply sampled blood TCRbeta repertoires from subjects exposed to, actively infected with, or recovered from COVID-19. Paper-wide results and their limitations: Clinical and demographic metadata were provided uncurated, with the amount varying by source and participant.

Collaborating institutions collected whole blood in K2EDTA tubes following their own protocols. For TCRbeta analysis, collaborators shipped samples as frozen whole blood, isolated PBMCs, or DNA extracted from either of those sample types. TCRbeta CDR3 regions were amplified from genomic DNA using the immunoSEQ Assay, a bias-controlled multiplex PCR. The original pipeline was this. The number of nucleated cells in each sample was estimated by amplification of reference gene primers within the assay. To quantify the absolute abundance of each unique TCRbeta CDR3 rearrangement, sequence reads were collapsed and filtered. For each sample, productive Simpson clonality was calculated as the square root of Simpson's diversity index across productive rearrangements. TCRdb's version of the immuneACCESS table is confined to in-frame rearrangements and falls short of the full clone set. An unresolved V gene accounts for under half of the shortfall where checked; the remainder is of unknown origin. Clone size and the V and J calls come from that table; the DNA yielded D and trimming. This sample holds roughly 110,000 clones; around 90% were observed only once. The top ten hold under 6% of the sample.

Of note for this clone: The antigen it recognizes is unknown. Per-base quality was not reported, and no clone a single base away is much larger than it.

The CDR3, cysteine through phenylalanine, is 14 amino acids long. The entry retains the CDR3 DNA only, 42 bases that are in frame from base 1. The V and J ends are trimmed by 0 bases and 2 bases, leaving 8 bases between them. The germline V gene (reference sequence) gives CDR1 as LNHNV and CDR2 as YYDKDF. The chain is encoded by TRBV15 joined to TRBJ2-7; a tentative D match to TRBD2 spans 5 bases. The specimen was peripheral blood. This receptor was obtained from a woman aged 50 to 60 with acute or convalescent COVID-19. The CDR3 in this case is CATSRDYGTYEQYF. The DNA sequence is as follows: TGTGCCACCAGCAGAGATTACGGGACCTACGAGCAGTACTTC.